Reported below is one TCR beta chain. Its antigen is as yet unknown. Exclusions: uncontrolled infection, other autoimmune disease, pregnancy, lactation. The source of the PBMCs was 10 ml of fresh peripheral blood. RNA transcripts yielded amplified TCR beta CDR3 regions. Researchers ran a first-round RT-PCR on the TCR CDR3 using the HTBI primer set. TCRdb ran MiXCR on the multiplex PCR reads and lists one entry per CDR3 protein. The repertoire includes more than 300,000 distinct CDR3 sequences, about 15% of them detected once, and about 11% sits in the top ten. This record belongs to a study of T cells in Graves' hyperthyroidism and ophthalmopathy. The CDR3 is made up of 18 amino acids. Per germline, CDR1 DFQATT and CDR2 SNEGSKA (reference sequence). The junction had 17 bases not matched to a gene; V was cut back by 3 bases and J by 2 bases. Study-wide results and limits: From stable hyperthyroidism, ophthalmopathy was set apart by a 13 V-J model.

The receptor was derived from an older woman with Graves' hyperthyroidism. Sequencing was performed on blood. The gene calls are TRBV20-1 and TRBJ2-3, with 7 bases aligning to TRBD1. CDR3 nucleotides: TGCAGTGCTAGCTCCCCTGTTTGGGGACAGCTCAACACAGATACGCAGTATTTT. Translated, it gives CSASSPVWGQLNTDTQYF.